This T cell receptor beta chain was identified in a study of blood T cell repertoires in COVID-19. At the level of the study: Material from acute and convalescent COVID-19 was sourced from the United States, Italy and Spain.

The repertoire was sequenced with immunoSEQ multiplex PCR; TCRdb's copy has only in-frame clones and lacks some. The profile shows approximately 230,000 clones, around 86% of them singletons. V lost 2 bases and J lost 7; bases outside the gene matches: 7. Germline assignment: CDR1 SGHAT and CDR2 FQNNGV. This CDR3 region has 14 residues. This clone is a singleton in its sample. Sequences were obtained from peripheral blood. The chain links TRBV11-2 to TRBJ2-7, with 8 bases aligning to TRBD2. The sequence derives from a man aged 30-40 years who had recovered from COVID-19. The CDR3 loop reads CASSLTGGPGEQYF. For the CDR3, the DNA is TGTGCCAGCAGCTTAACGGGGGGGCCGGGAGAGCAGTACTTC.